Listed here are 23 T cell receptor beta chains from one sample, sequenced in a study of blood T cell repertoires in COVID-19. Profiling relied on immunoSEQ multiplex PCR, and the TCRdb table lists in-frame clones only, not all of them. The repertoire has 200,000 to 250,000 clones, 80% to 85% of them found once; the top ten carry approximately 5%. The specimen was peripheral blood. These receptors were collected from a woman in her seventies with COVID-19, enrolled during active disease.

Regarding this clone: Other DNA sequences within the sample encode an identical CDR3. The rearrangement links TRBV5-1 to TRBJ2-1; D may be TRBD1 (6 bases). V lost 4 bases and J lost 2, with 10 bases in between. The CDR3 totals 14 residues. Germline V lookup: CDR1 SGHRS, CDR2 YFSETQ. The CDR3 loop reads CASSPGQAYNEQFF. CDR3 in DNA: TGCGCCAGCAGCCCGGGACAAGCCTACAATGAGCAGTTCTTC.

The chain has TRBV7-2 and TRBJ1-1, with D tentatively TRBD1 (6 bases). The V gene lost 3 bases and the J gene lost 5 bases, with 13 bases spanning the gap. This CDR3 spans 14 amino acids. Germline CDR1 is SGHTA and CDR2 is FQGNSA. CDR3 region: CASSFGGRRTEAFF. In DNA form, the CDR3 reads TGTGCCAGCAGCTTCGGGGGGCGGAGGACTGAAGCTTTCTTT.

J is TRBJ1-6 and V is TRBV11-2, with D possibly matching TRBD1 (6 bases). Trimming removed 3 bases at V and 10 bases at J, with 19 bases between. This CDR3 has 16 residues. In germline, CDR1 is SGHAT, CDR2 FQNNGV. The CDR3 spells CASSFSSQGIGSPLHF. Here the CDR3 DNA reads TGTGCCAGCAGCTTTTCAAGTCAGGGGATCGGATCACCCCTCCACTTT. The full variable domain, with the rest looked up from reference TRBV11-2 and TRBJ1-6, is EAGVAQSPRYKIIEKRQSVAFWCNPISGHATLYWYQQILGQGPKLLIQFQNNGVVDDSQLPKDRFSAERLKGVDSTLKIQPAKLEDSAVYLCASSFSSQGIGSPLHFGNGTRLTVT.

This clone has only one observation. J is TRBJ1-5 and V is TRBV28; tentatively, D is TRBD1 (6 bases). V was clipped by 8 bases and J by 9 bases, with 26 bases between them. Germline-derived CDR1 and CDR2 are MDHEN and SYDVKM. The CDR3 runs to 16 residues. The CDR3 reads CASLGPGQLNVGPQHF. The CDR3 coding sequence is TGTGCCAGCCTGGGGCCCGGACAGCTGAACGTGGGGCCCCAGCATTTT.

The rearrangement joins TRBV9 to TRBJ2-7, with D perhaps matching TRBD1 (5 bases). Per the germline V gene, CDR1 is SGDLS and CDR2 is YYNGEE. This CDR3 has 15 amino acids. V dropped 0 bases and J dropped 3 bases, with 13 bases sitting between them. The CDR3 DNA reads TGTGCCAGCAGCGTAGGGACAACAGTCTACTACGAGCAGTACTTC. Its translation: CASSVGTTVYYEQYF.

The rearrangement uses TRBV2 and TRBJ2-7, with 13 positions matching TRBD2. From germline, CDR1 is SNHLY and CDR2 FYNNEI. The CDR3 has 15 amino acids. Trimming removed 6 bases from V and 5 bases from J; junction bases left unmatched: 7. The CDR3 protein is CASREGTSGIHEQYF. The CDR3 nucleotides read TGTGCCAGCAGAGAGGGGACTAGCGGGATACACGAGCAGTACTTC. The entire variable domain, with the rest obtained from reference TRBV2 and TRBJ2-7, is as follows: EPEVTQTPSHQVTQMGQEVILRCVPISNHLYFYWYRQILGQKVEFLVSFYNNEISEKSEIFDDQFSVERPDGSNFTLKIRSTKLEDSAMYFCASREGTSGIHEQYFGPGTRLTVT.

The V call is TRBV3-1 (or the pseudogene TRBV3-2), the J call TRBJ1-3, with unresolved D. Looked up from germline, CDR1 is LGHDT and CDR2 is YNNKEL (reference sequence). The CDR3 contains 15 residues. Trimming took off 4 bases at V and 4 bases at J, with 14 bases between the two ends. The DNA of the CDR3 is TGTGCCAGCAGCCTTTTTTCTAAAGCGGGAAACACCATATATTTT. It translates to CASSLFSKAGNTIYF.

This clone was counted between two and nine times. The V gene is TRBV6-2 or TRBV6-3, the J gene TRBJ1-2; no definite D call. Trimming shortened V by 4 bases and J by 8 bases, and 8 bases separated the two germline ends. CDR3 length equals 11 residues. Germline CDR1 reads MNHEY; CDR2 reads SVGEGT. The CDR3: CASSSTQGYTF. In DNA form, the CDR3 reads TGTGCCAGCAGTTCCACCCAGGGCTACACCTTC.

This clone was seen just once. This rearrangement joins TRBV6-5 to TRBJ2-4; maybe TRBD2 (6 bases). CDR1 MNHEY and CDR2 SVGAGI come from the germline V gene. Trimming pared 6 bases from V and 8 bases from J, leaving 14 bases between. This CDR3 spans 13 amino acids. The CDR3 here is CASRRRGRDIQYF. CDR3 sequence (DNA): TGTGCCAGCAGAAGGCGGGGAAGAGACATTCAGTACTTC.

The V and J genes are TRBV7-2 and TRBJ2-3, with no clear D. The CDR3 runs 12 residues. Trimming left V 5 bases short and J 3 bases short, with 6 bases between. Per the germline V gene, CDR1 is SGHTA and CDR2 is FQGNSA. As DNA, the CDR3 is TGTGCCAGCAGCCCCGTTACAGATACGCAGTATTTT. Protein: CASSPVTDTQYF.

This rearrangement joins TRBV5-1 to TRBJ2-3; maybe TRBD1 (6 bases). Per germline, CDR1 SGHRS and CDR2 YFSETQ. This CDR3 spans 13 amino acids. The V end was cut by 4 bases, the J end by 5 bases, with 11 bases between. CDR3 residues: CASSKDRRDTQYF. The CDR3 DNA follows: TGCGCCAGCAGCAAGGACAGACGAGATACGCAGTATTTT.

This sequence joins TRBV7-8 and TRBJ1-1; no clear D gene. The ends were cut back, 4 bases at V and 0 bases at J, with 12 bases in the middle. The CDR3 has 15 residues. Germline V gene sequence: CDR1 SGHVS, CDR2 FQNEAQ. CDR3 in amino acids: CASSSARYMNTEAFF. The CDR3, as DNA: TGTGCCAGCAGCTCTGCCCGCTATATGAACACTGAAGCTTTCTTT.

The chain combines TRBV14 with TRBJ1-2; D not certain. This CDR3 has 17 residues. In germline, CDR1 is SGHDN, CDR2 FVKESK. Trimming took 3 bases from V and 3 from J, leaving 20 bases between them. CDR3 amino acids: CASSQSDGTDLYYGYTF. The CDR3, as DNA: TGTGCCAGCAGCCAGTCCGACGGTACAGACCTTTACTATGGCTACACCTTC.

The chain uses TRBV3-1 (or the pseudogene TRBV3-2) and TRBJ1-2; 7 bases line up with TRBD1. The trim removed 3 bases at V and 6 bases at J, leaving 7 bases unmatched. Germline V gene data show CDR1 as LGHDT and CDR2 as YNNKEL (reference sequence). The CDR3 consists of 14 residues. The CDR3, as DNA: TGTGCCAGCAGCCAGTCCTACAGGGGAAATGGCTACACCTTC. As protein: CASSQSYRGNGYTF.

DNA of the CDR3: TGTGCCAGCAGTTCGGCCTCCGGGACAAGTCAGGAAAAACTGTTTTTT. This codes for CASSSASGTSQEKLFF. The gene calls are TRBV28 and TRBJ1-4; tentatively, D is TRBD1 (6 bases). The length of the CDR3 is 16 residues. V was clipped by 4 bases and J by 8 bases, with 20 bases between them. The germline gives CDR1 MDHEN, CDR2 SYDVKM.

This chain links TRBV4-1 with TRBJ2-2; D remains unclear. Deletions cut 2 bases from V and 0 bases from J, with 28 bases between. This CDR3 is 22 amino acids long. CDR1 and CDR2 (germline): MGHRA, YSYEKL. The CDR3 DNA is TGCGCCAGCAGCCAACTTAATCAGGATGGCCCGCGAAATTACGCGAACACCGGGGAGCTGTTTTTT. It encodes CASSQLNQDGPRNYANTGELFF.

This clone was recorded once. The chain carries TRBV5-1 and TRBJ1-6; D unresolved. The CDR3 is 13 amino acids. The germline V gene has CDR1 SGHRS and CDR2 YFSETQ. V lost 0 bases, J lost 8 bases, and 6 bases lay in between. The CDR3 protein is CASSLAGYSPLHF. The CDR3 DNA is TGCGCCAGCAGCTTGGCCGGTTATTCACCCCTCCACTTT.

The V and J genes are TRBV28 and TRBJ1-2; a weak D match, TRBD1 (6 bases). This CDR3 region has 11 residues. CDR1 and CDR2 (germline): MDHEN, SYDVKM. V was pared by 6 bases and J by 4 bases, with 6 bases between. The CDR3 coding sequence is TGTGCCAGCAGGGACAGCTATGGCTACACCTTC. This codes for CASRDSYGYTF.

The rearrangement joins TRBV6-5 to TRBJ1-4; D ambiguous. CDR1 MNHEY and CDR2 SVGAGI come from the germline V gene. Between the trimmed V and J ends, which lost 6 bases and 5 bases, there was a span of 10 bases. The CDR3 has 13 amino acids. CDR3 DNA sequence: TGTGCCAGCAGATACCGGGAGAATGAAAAACTGTTTTTT. Translation: CASRYRENEKLFF.

The rearrangement joins TRBV7-9 to TRBJ2-6, with D maybe TRBD1 (5 bases). CDR1 and CDR2 from the germline V gene are SEHNR and FQNEAQ (reference sequence). Deletions cut 1 base from V and 2 bases from J, with 9 bases between. The CDR3 has 16 residues. CDR3 in DNA: TGTGCCAGCAGCTTAGGGCAGGGTGCTGGGGCCAACGTCCTGACTTTC. It yields the protein CASSLGQGAGANVLTF.

The table lists this clone with a count of one. The V and J genes are TRBV19 and TRBJ2-3; TRBD2 agrees at 13 bases. The V segment lost 3 bases and the J segment 6 bases; nucleotides outside the gene matches: 9. The CDR3 totals 17 residues. Germline assignment: CDR1 LNHDA and CDR2 SQIVND (reference sequence). Here the CDR3 reads CASSIGLAGVELDTQYF. The CDR3 nucleotides read TGTGCCAGTAGTATTGGACTAGCGGGAGTCGAGTTGGATACGCAGTATTTT.

The chain links TRBV14 to TRBJ2-7; 9 bases map to TRBD2. There are 14 residues in the CDR3. Germline lookup yields CDR1 SGHDN and CDR2 FVKESK. V shed 4 bases and J 6 bases; nucleotides not matched to a gene: 7. The CDR3 nucleotides are TGTGCCAGCAGCCTAGCGGGAGAGTGGGTCGAGCAGTACTTC. Amino acids: CASSLAGEWVEQYF.

The V call is TRBV4-1, the J call TRBJ2-1; 9 nucleotides line up with TRBD2. This CDR3 region has 16 residues. After removal of 1 base from V and 4 bases from J, the junction contained 5 bases not matched to a gene. Per germline, CDR1 MGHRA and CDR2 YSYEKL. The CDR3 nucleotides are TGCGCCAGCAGCCAAGGGGCTAGCGGGACGTACAATGAGCAGTTCTTC. Translating gives CASSQGASGTYNEQFF.